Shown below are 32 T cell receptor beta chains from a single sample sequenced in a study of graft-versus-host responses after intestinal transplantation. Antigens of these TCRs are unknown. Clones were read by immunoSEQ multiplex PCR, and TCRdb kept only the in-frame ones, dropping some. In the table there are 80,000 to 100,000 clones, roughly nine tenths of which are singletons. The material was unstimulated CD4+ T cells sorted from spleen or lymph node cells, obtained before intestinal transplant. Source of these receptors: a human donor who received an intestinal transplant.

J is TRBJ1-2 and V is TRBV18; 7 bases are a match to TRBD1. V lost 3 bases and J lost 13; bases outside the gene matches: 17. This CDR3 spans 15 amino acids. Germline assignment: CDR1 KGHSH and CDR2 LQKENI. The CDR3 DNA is TGTGCCAGCTCACCGGACAGGCCGTTGTCTTTGGGTGTCACCTTC. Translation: CASSPDRPLSLGVTF.

The CDR3, as DNA: TGTGCCAGCAGCTTGGACAGGGGGCAAGGAGTCAATCAGCCCCAGCATTTT. It encodes CASSLDRGQGVNQPQHF. V and J are TRBV5-6 and TRBJ1-5; 9 bases are a match to TRBD1. The trim removed 0 bases at V and 3 bases at J, leaving 7 bases unmatched. Germline CDR1 and CDR2: SGHDT and YYEEEE. The length of the CDR3 is 17 residues.

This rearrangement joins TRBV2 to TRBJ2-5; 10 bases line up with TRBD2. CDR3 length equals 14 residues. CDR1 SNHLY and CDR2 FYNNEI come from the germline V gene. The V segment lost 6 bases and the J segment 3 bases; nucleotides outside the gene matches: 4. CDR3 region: CASSSTSGEETQYF. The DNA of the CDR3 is TGTGCCAGCAGCAGCACTAGCGGGGAAGAGACCCAGTACTTC.

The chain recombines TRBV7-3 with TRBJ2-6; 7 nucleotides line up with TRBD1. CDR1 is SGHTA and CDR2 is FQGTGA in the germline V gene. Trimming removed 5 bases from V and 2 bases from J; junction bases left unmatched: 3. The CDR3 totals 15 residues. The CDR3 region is CASSQDRAGANVLTF. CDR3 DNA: TGTGCCAGCAGCCAAGACAGGGCTGGGGCCAACGTCCTGACTTTC. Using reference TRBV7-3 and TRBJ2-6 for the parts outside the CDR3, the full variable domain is GAGVSQTPSNKVTEKGKYVELRCDPISGHTALYWYRQSLGQGPEFLIYFQGTGAADDSGLPNDRFFAVRPEGSVSTLKIQRTERGDSAVYLCASSQDRAGANVLTFGAGSRLTVL.

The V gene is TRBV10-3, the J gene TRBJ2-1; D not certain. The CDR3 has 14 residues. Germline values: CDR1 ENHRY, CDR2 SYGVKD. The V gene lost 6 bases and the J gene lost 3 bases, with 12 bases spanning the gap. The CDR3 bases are TGTGCCATCAGCGTGGAGCCATACTACAATGAGCAGTTCTTC. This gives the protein CAISVEPYYNEQFF.

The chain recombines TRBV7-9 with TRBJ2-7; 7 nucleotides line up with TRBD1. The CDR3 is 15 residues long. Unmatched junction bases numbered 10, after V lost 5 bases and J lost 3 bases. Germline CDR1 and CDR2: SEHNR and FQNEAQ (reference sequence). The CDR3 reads CASSPRQGWGYEQYF. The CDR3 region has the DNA TGTGCCAGCAGCCCAAGACAGGGATGGGGCTACGAGCAGTACTTC.

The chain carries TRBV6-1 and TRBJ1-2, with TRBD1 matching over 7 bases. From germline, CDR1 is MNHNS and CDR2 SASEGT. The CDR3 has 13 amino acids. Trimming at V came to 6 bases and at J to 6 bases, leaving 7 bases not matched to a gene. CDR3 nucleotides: TGTGCCAGCAGAATTGACAGGGCGGATGGCTACACCTTC. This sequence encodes CASRIDRADGYTF.

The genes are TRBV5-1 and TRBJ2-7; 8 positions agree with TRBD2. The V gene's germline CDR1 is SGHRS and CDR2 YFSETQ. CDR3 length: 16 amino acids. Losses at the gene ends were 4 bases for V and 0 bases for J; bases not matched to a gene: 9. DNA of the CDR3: TGCGCCAGCAGCCGGGGACCAGCGGGGGTCTCCTACGAGCAGTACTTC. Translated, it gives CASSRGPAGVSYEQYF.

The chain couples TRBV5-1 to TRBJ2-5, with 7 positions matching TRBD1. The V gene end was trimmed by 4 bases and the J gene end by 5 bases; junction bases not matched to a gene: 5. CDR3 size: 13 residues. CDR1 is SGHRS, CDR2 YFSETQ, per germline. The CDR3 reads CASSGRGLETQYF. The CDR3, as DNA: TGCGCCAGCAGCGGCAGGGGGTTGGAGACCCAGTACTTC.

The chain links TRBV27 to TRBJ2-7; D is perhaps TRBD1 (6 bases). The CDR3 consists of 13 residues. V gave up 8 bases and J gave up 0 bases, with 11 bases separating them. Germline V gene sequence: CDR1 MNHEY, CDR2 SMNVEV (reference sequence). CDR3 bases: TGTGCCAGCGGCGGACAGAACTCCTACGAGCAGTACTTC. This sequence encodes CASGGQNSYEQYF.

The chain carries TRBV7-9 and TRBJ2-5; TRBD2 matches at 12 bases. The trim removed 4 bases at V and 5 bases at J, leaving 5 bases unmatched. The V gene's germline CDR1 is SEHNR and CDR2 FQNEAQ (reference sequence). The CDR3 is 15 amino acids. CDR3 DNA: TGTGCCAGCAGCTATGGACTAGCGGGACCGGAGACCCAGTACTTC. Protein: CASSYGLAGPETQYF.

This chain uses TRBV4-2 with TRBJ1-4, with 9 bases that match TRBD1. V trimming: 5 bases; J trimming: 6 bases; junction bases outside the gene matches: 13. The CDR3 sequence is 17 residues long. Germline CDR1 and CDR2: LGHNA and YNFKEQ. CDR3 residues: CASSGITGGEEDEKLFF. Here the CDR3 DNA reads TGTGCCAGCAGCGGTATAACAGGGGGCGAGGAAGATGAAAAACTGTTTTTT.

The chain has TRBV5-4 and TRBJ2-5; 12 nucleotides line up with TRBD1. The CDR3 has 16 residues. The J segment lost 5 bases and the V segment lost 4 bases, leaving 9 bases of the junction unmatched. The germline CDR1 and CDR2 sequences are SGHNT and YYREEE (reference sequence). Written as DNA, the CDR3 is TGTGCCAGCAGCGGGGACAGGGGGCCCCCCGACGAGACCCAGTACTTC. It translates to CASSGDRGPPDETQYF.

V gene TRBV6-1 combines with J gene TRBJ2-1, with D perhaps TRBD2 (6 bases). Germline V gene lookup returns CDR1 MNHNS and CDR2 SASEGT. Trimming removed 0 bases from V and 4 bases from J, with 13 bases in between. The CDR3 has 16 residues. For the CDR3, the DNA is TGTGCCAGCAGTGAAGCGAGGCGGGACTCATACAATGAGCAGTTCTTC. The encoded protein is CASSEARRDSYNEQFF.

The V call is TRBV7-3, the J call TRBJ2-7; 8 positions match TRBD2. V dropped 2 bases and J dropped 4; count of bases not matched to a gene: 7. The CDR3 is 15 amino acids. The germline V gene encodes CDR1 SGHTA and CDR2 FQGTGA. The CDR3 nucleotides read TGTGCCAGCAGCTTACGGGGGGGCGTAGGATACGAGCAGTACTTC. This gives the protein CASSLRGGVGYEQYF.

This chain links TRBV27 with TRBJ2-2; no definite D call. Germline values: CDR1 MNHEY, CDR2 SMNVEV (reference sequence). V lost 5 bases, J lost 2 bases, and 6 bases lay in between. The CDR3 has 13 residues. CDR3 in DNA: TGTGCCAGCAGTCAACACAACACCGGGGAGCTGTTTTTT. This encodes CASSQHNTGELFF.

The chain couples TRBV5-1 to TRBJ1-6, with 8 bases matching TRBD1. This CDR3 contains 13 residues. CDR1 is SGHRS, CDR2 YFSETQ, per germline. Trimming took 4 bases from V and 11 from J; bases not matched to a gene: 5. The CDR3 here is CASSLGQAAPLHF. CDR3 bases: TGCGCCAGCAGCCTGGGACAGGCTGCACCCCTCCACTTT.

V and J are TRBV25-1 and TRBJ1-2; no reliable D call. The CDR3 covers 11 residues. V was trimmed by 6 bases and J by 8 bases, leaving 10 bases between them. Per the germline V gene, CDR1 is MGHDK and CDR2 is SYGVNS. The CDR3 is CASRVGRGYTF. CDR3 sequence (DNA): TGTGCCAGCAGGGTGGGGAGAGGCTACACCTTC.

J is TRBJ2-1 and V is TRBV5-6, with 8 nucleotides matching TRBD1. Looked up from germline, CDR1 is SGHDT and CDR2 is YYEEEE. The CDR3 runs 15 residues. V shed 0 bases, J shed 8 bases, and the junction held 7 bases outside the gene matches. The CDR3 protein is CASSLGQGIVDEQFF. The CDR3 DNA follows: TGTGCCAGCAGCTTGGGACAGGGGATAGTAGATGAGCAGTTCTTC.

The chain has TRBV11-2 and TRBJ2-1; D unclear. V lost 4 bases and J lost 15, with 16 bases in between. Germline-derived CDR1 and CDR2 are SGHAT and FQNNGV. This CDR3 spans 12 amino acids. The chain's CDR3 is CASSSGFQWRFF. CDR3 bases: TGTGCCAGCAGCTCAGGCTTCCAATGGCGGTTCTTC.

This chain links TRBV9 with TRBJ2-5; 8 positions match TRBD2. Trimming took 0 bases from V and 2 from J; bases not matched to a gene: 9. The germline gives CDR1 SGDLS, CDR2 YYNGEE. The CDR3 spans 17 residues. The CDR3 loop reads CASSVALNGRGQETQYF. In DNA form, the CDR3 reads TGTGCCAGCAGCGTAGCACTTAACGGGAGGGGGCAAGAGACCCAGTACTTC. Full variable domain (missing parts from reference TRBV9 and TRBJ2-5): DSGVTQTPKHLITATGQRVTLRCSPRSGDLSVYWYQQSLDQGLQFLIQYYNGEERAKGNILERFSAQQFPDLHSELNLSSLELGDSALYFCASSVALNGRGQETQYFGPGTRLLVL.

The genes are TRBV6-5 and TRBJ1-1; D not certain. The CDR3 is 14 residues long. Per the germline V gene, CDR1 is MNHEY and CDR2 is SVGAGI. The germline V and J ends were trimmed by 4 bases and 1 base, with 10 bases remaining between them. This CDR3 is CASSWSIGNTEAFF. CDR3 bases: TGTGCCAGCAGTTGGTCAATCGGGAACACTGAAGCTTTCTTT.

The DNA for the CDR3 is TGTGCCAGCAGTTTCTTAAGGAGGACGTCCAATGAGCAGTTCTTC. Amino acid sequence: CASSFLRRTSNEQFF. This sequence joins TRBV28 and TRBJ2-1; weak D call: TRBD2 (5 bases). With 3 bases removed from V and 6 bases from J, the gap between germline ends came to 15 bases. The CDR3 extends over 15 amino acids. Germline CDR1 MDHEN, CDR2 SYDVKM.

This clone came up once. The CDR3 loop reads CASSQVPGQGLSYEQYF. Written as DNA, the CDR3 is TGTGCCAGCAGCCAAGTTCCGGGACAGGGTTTGTCCTACGAGCAGTACTTC. The chain carries TRBV14 and TRBJ2-7, with TRBD1 matching 9 bases. After removal of 1 base from V and 1 base from J, the junction contained 8 bases not matched to a gene. The V gene's germline CDR1 is SGHDN and CDR2 FVKESK. The CDR3 has 17 amino acids. Full variable domain (rest looked up from reference TRBV14 and TRBJ2-7): EAGVTQFPSHSVIEKGQTVTLRCDPISGHDNLYWYRRVMGKEIKFLLHFVKESKQDESGMPNNRFLAERTGGTYSTLKVQPAELEDSGVYFCASSQVPGQGLSYEQYFGPGTRLTVT.

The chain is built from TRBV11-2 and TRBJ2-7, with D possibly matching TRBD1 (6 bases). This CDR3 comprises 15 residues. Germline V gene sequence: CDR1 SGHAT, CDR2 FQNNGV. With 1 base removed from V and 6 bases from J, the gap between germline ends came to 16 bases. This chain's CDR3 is CASSLVFQGSGEQYF. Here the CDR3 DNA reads TGTGCCAGCAGCTTAGTCTTCCAGGGGTCTGGCGAGCAGTACTTC.

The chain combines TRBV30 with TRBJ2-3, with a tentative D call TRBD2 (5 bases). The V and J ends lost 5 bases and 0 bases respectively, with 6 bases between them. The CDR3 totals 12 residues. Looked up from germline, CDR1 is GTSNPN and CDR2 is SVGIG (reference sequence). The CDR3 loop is CAWGLSTDTQYF. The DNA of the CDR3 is TGTGCCTGGGGACTTAGCACAGATACGCAGTATTTT.

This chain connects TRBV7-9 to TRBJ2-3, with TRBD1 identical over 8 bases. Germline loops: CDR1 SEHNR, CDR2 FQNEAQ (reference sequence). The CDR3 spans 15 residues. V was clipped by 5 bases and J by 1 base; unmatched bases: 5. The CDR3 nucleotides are TGTGCCAGCAGCCCGAACAGGGGGGGCACAGATACGCAGTATTTT. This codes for CASSPNRGGTDTQYF.

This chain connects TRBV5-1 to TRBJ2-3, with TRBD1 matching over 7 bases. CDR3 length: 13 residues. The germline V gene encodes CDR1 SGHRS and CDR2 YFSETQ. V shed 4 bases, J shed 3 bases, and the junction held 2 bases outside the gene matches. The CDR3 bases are TGCGCCAGCAGCACCAGGGGGACAGATACGCAGTATTTT. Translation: CASSTRGTDTQYF.

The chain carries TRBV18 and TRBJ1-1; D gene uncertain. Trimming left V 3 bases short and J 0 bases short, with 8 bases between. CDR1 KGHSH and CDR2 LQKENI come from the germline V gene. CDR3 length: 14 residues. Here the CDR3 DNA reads TGTGCCAGCTCACCTATTACAGTGAACACTGAAGCTTTCTTT. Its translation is CASSPITVNTEAFF.

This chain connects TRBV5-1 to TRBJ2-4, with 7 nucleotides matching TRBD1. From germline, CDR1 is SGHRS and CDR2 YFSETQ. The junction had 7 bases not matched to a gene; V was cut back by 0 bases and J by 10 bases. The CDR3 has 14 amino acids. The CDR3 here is CASSLAATGPIQYF. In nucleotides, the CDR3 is TGCGCCAGCAGCTTGGCGGCGACAGGGCCGATTCAGTACTTC.

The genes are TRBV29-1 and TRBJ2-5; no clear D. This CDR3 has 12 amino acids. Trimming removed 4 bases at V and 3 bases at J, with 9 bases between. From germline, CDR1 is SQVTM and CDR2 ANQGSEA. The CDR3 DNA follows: TGCAGCGTTGGGCCTTCTGAAGAGACCCAGTACTTC. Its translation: CSVGPSEETQYF.

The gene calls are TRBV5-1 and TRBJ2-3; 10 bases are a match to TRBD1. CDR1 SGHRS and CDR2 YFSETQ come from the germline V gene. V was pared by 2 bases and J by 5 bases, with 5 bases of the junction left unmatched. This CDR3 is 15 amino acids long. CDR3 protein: CASSLDRGQVDTQYF. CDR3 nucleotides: TGCGCCAGCAGCTTAGACAGGGGGCAGGTAGATACGCAGTATTTT.